The text below deals with one T cell receptor beta chain. Its target is not known. The data stem from a study of CD8+CD57+ T cells in acquired aplastic anemia. Study-wide points: Patient and control CD8+ Simpson's diversity was not significantly different.

Genomic DNA served as template for TCR beta VDJ and CDR3 profiling. TCRdb used MiXCR to reprocess the reads, holding one entry per CDR3 protein. The table has 95,000 to 150,000 distinct CDR3 sequences, about 60% seen once. The ends lost 0 bases at V and 8 bases at J; junction bases unmatched: 9. Looked up from germline, CDR1 is DFQATT and CDR2 is SNEGSKA (reference sequence). The CDR3 runs 14 residues. Selection for sequencing was limited to patients who had shown CD8+CD57+ cell expansion by flow cytometry. All patients were therapy-naive when blood was sampled. The specimen was sorted CD4+, CD8+, or CD8+CD57+ T cells (not recorded which) from PBMCs. The V and J genes are TRBV20-1 and TRBJ2-7; the match to TRBD2 covers 8 bases. The receptor comes from a human donor with aplastic anemia. The CDR3 nucleotides read TGCAGTGCTAGAGATTCGGGGGGGCCCGTGAAGCAGTACTTC. This sequence encodes CSARDSGGPVKQYF.